This TCR beta chain emerged from a study of shared clonotypes between healthy human individuals. Original processing methods: Filtering was not the same, since immunoSEQ gave junction-only sequences without quality scores. Profiled with immunoSEQ multiplex PCR; TCRdb holds only in-frame clones, not every one. V, J and clone size reflect that table, while D and trimming were determined from the DNA. The table records about 2.4 million clones, around 90% of them present only once. Comment on this clone: The same CDR3 also results from other DNA sequences found in this sample.

This CDR3 has 12 residues. Trimming left V 5 bases short and J 2 bases short, with 6 bases between. In germline, CDR1 is MDHEN, CDR2 SYDVKM. CD4+ cell separation produced CD45RA+ naive and CD45RA-negative memory subsets. The TCR sequence derives from a man between 18 and 35 years old in good health. The sequenced sample consisted of naive CD4+ T cells sorted from blood. Subset given: CD45RA+ positively selected. The chain uses TRBV28 and TRBJ1-2; D uncertain. The chain's CDR3 is CASSPRNYGYTF. DNA of the CDR3: TGTGCCAGCAGTCCCAGGAACTATGGCTACACCTTC.